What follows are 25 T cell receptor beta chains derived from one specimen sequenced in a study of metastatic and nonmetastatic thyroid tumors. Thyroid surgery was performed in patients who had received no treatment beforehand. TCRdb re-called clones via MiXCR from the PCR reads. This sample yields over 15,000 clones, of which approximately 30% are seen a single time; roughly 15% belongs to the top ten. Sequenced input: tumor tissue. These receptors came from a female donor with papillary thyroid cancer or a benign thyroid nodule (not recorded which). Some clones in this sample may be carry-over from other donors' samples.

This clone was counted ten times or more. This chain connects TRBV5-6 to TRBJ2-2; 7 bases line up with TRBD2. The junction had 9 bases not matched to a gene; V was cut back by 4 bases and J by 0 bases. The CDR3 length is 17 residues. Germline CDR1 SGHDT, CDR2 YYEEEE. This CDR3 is CASSDIERGPNTGELFF. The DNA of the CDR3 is TGTGCCAGCAGCGATATCGAGCGGGGCCCGAACACCGGGGAGCTGTTTTTT.

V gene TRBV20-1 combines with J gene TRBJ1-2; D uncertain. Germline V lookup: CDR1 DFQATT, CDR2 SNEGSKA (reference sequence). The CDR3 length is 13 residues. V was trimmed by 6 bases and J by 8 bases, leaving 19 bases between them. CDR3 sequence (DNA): TGCAGTGCACACACTAGGTCGGGGTCCGGCTACACCTTC. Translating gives CSAHTRSGSGYTF.

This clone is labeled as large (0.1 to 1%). The CDR3 loop reads CASSFDTGGSGNTIYF. DNA of the CDR3: TGCGCCAGCAGCTTCGATACGGGGGGCAGTGGAAACACCATATATTTT. This chain connects TRBV5-1 to TRBJ1-3; D possibly corresponds to TRBD1 (6 bases). Germline lookup yields CDR1 SGHRS and CDR2 YFSETQ. This CDR3 spans 16 amino acids. Between the trimmed V and J ends, which lost 2 bases and 3 bases, there was a span of 15 bases.

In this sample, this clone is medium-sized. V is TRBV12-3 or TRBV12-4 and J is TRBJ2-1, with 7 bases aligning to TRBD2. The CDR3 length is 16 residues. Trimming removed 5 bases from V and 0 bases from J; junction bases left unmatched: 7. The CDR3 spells CASSPGGSSSYNEQFF. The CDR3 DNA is TGTGCCAGCAGTCCCGGGGGGTCAAGCTCCTACAATGAGCAGTTCTTC.

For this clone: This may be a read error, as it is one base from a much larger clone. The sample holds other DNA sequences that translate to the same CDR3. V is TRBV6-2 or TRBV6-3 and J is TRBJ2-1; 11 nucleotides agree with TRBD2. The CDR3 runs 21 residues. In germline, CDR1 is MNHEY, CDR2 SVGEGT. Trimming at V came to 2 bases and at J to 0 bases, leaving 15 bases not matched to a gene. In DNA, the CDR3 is TGTGCCAGCAGTTACGCCTACGGTACTAGCGGGAGTCTTCCCTCCTACAATGAGCAGTTCTTC. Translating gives CASSYAYGTSGSLPSYNEQFF.

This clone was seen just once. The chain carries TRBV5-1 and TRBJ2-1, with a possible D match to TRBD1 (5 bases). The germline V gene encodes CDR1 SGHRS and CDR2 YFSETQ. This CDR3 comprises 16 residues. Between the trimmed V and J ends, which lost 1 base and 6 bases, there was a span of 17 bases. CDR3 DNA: TGCGCCAGCAGCTTGATAGGGCAGGGTTTTCCCAATGAGCAGTTCTTC. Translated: CASSLIGQGFPNEQFF.

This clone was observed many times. The CDR3 is CASSLGRGNSPLHF. In DNA form, the CDR3 reads TGTGCCAGCAGCTTGGGAAGGGGAAATTCACCCCTCCACTTT. The chain combines TRBV5-8 with TRBJ1-6; possible D gene TRBD1, 5 bases. Germline loops: CDR1 SGHTS, CDR2 YDEGEE. The CDR3 consists of 14 residues. V lost 0 bases and J 7 bases, leaving 8 bases between the germline ends.

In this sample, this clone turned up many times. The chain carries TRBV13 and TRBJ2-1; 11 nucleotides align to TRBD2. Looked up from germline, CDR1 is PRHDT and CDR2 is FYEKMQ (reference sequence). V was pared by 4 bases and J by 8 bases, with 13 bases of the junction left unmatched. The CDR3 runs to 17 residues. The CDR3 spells CASSSLGRTSGRDEQFF. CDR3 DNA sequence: TGTGCCAGCAGCTCCTTAGGGCGGACTAGCGGGCGGGATGAGCAGTTCTTC.

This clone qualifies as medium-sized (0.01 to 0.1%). CDR3 sequence reads: CASSYQDRGRRDYEQYF. For the CDR3, the DNA is TGTGCCAGCAGTTACCAGGACAGGGGCCGCAGGGACTACGAGCAGTACTTC. The gene calls are TRBV6-5 and TRBJ2-7, with 9 bases matching TRBD1. The germline V gene encodes CDR1 MNHEY and CDR2 SVGAGI. The CDR3 sequence is 17 residues long. V was pared by 2 bases and J by 3 bases, with 11 bases of the junction left unmatched.

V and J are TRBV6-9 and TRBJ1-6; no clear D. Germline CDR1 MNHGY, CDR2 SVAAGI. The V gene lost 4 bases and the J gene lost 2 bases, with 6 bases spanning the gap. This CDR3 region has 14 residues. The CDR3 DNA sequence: TGTGCCAGCAGTTCAGGTCCCTATAATTCACCCCTCCACTTT. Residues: CASSSGPYNSPLHF.

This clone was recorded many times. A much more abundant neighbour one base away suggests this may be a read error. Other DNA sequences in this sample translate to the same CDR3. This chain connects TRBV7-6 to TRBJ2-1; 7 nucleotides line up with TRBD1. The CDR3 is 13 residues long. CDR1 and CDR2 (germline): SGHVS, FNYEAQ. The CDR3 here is CASSLSEGAEQFF. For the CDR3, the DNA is TGCGCCAGCAGCTTATCCGAGGGGGCTGAGCAGTTCTTC.

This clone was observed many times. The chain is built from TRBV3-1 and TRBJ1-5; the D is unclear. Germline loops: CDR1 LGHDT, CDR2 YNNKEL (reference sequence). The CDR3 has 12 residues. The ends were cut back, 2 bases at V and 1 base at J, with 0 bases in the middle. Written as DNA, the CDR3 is TGTGCCAGCAGCCAAAGCAATCAGCCCCAGCATTTT. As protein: CASSQSNQPQHF.

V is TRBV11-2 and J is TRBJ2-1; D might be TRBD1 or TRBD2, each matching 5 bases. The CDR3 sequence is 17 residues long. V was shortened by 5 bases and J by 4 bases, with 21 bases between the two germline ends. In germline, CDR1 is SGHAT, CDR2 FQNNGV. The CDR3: CASSLGGGEELYNEQFF. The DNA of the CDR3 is TGTGCCAGCAGCCTAGGTGGGGGAGAGGAACTATACAATGAGCAGTTCTTC. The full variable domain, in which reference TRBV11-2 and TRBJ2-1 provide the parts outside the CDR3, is EAGVAQSPRYKIIEKRQSVAFWCNPISGHATLYWYQQILGQGPKLLIQFQNNGVVDDSQLPKDRFSAERLKGVDSTLKIQPAKLEDSAVYLCASSLGGGEELYNEQFFGPGTRLTVL.

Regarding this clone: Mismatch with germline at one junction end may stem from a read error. In DNA form, the CDR3 reads TGTACCAGCAGCAGAGGAGGGAACCACGAGCAGTACTTC. Translation: CTSSRGGNHEQYF. V gene TRBV7-7 combines with J gene TRBJ2-7, with D perhaps matching TRBD2 (6 bases). CDR1 is SSHAT, CDR2 FNYEAQ, per germline (reference sequence). The CDR3 runs to 13 residues.

The CDR3 reads CASSLVGGADYGYTF. DNA for the CDR3: TGTGCCAGCAGCTTAGTCGGGGGCGCTGACTATGGCTACACCTTC. J is TRBJ1-2 and V is TRBV7-9, with a possible D match to TRBD1 (6 bases). Trimming took 1 base from V and 3 from J, leaving 12 bases between them. This CDR3 region has 15 residues. The germline V gene has CDR1 SEHNR and CDR2 FQNEAQ (reference sequence).

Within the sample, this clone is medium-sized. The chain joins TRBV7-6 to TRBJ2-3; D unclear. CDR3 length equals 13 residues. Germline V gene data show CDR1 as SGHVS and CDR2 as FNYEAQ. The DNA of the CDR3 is TGTGCGCCCCAAAGGCTAGGCACAGATACGCAGTATTTT. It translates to CAPQRLGTDTQYF.

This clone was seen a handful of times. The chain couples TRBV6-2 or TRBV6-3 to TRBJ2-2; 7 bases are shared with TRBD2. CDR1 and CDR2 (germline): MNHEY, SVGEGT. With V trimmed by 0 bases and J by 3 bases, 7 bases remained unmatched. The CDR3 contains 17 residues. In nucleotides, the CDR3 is TGTGCCAGCAGTTACTCGAGGCTAGCGGAGGACACCGGGGAGCTGTTTTTT. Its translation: CASSYSRLAEDTGELFF.

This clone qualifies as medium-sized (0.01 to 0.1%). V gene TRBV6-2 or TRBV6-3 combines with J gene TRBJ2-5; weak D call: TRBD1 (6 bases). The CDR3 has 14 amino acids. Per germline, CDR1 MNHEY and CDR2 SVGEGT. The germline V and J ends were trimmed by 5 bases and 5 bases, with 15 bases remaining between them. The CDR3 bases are TGTGCCAGCAGTCCCTGGGGTAGGGGGGAGACCCAGTACTTC. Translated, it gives CASSPWGRGETQYF.

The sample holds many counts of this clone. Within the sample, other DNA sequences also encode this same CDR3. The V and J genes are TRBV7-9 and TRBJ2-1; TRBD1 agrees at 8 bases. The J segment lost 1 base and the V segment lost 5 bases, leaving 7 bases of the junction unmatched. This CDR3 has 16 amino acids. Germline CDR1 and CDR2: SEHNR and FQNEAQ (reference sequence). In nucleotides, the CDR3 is TGTGCCAGCAGCCCAGGACAGGGTGCTTCCTACAATGAGCAGTTCTTC. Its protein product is CASSPGQGASYNEQFF.

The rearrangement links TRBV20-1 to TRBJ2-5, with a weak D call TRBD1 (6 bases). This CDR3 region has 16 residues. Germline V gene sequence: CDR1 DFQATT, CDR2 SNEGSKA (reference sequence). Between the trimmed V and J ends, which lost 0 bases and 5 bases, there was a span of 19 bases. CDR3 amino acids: CSAREPTRGSRETQYF. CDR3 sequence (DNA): TGCAGTGCTAGAGAGCCCACGAGGGGGTCGCGGGAGACCCAGTACTTC.

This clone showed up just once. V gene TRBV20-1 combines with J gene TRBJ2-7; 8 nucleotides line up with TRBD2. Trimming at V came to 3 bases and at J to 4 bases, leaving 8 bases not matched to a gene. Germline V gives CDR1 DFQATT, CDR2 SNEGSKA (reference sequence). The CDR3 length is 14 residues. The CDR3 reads CSASMPSGQYEQYF. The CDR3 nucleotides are TGCAGTGCTAGTATGCCTAGCGGGCAGTACGAGCAGTACTTC.

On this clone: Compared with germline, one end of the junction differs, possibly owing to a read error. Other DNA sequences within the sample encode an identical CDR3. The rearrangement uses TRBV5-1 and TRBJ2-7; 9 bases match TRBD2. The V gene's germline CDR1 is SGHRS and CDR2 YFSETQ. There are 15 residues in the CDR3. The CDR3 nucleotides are TGTGCCACCCGGGCCGAAGCGGGAGGCTCCTACGAGCAGTACTTC. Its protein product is CATRAEAGGSYEQYF.

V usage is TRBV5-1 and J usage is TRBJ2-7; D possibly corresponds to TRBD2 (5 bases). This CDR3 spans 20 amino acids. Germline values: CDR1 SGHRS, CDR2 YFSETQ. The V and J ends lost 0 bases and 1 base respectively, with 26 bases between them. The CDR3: CASSLALVLQSGPKSYEQYF. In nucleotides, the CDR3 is TGCGCCAGCAGCTTGGCCCTCGTACTTCAGAGCGGCCCCAAGTCCTACGAGCAGTACTTC.

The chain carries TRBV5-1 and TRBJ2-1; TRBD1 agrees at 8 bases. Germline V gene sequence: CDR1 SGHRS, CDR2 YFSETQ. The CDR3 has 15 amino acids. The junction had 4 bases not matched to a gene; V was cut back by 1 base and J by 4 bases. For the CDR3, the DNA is TGCGCCAGCAGCTTGACAGGGGGTTCATACAATGAGCAGTTCTTC. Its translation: CASSLTGGSYNEQFF. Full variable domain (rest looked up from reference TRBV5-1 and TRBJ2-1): KAGVTQTPRYLIKTRGQQVTLSCSPISGHRSVSWYQQTPGQGLQFLFEYFSETQRNKGNFPGRFSGRQFSNSRSEMNVSTLELGDSALYLCASSLTGGSYNEQFFGPGTRLTVL.

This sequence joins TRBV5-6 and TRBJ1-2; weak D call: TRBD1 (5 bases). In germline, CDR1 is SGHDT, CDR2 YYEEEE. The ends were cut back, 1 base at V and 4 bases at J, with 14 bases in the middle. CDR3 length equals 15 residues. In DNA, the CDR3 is TGTGCCAGCAGCTTGTCGGGGGACGGGGTCTATGGCTACACCTTC. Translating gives CASSLSGDGVYGYTF.